This T cell receptor beta chain was documented in a study of T cell clonotyping in hematopoietic cell transplantation. A note on this clone: Its antigen is as yet unknown.

The germline V gene has CDR1 SGHTA and CDR2 FQGNSA. The length of the CDR3 is 15 residues. V lost 5 bases and J lost 4, with 17 bases in between. The repertoire was sequenced with immunoSEQ multiplex PCR; TCRdb's copy has only in-frame clones and lacks some. The sample comprises more than 2,000 clones, roughly nine tenths of which are singletons, and less than 5% rests with the top ten. Whole-study findings and limits: Recipient TCR diversity dropped after transplant; expanded clonotypes rose from day 30 to 180.

The receptor was isolated from a man aged 35 to 55 in good health. Some clones in this sample may be carry-over from other donors' samples. The rearrangement links TRBV7-2 to TRBJ1-1; D unresolved. The sample was peripheral blood mononuclear cells. CDR3 residues: CASSPTAGRSTEAFF. CDR3 DNA sequence: TGTGCCAGCAGCCCGACGGCGGGCAGAAGCACTGAAGCTTTCTTT.